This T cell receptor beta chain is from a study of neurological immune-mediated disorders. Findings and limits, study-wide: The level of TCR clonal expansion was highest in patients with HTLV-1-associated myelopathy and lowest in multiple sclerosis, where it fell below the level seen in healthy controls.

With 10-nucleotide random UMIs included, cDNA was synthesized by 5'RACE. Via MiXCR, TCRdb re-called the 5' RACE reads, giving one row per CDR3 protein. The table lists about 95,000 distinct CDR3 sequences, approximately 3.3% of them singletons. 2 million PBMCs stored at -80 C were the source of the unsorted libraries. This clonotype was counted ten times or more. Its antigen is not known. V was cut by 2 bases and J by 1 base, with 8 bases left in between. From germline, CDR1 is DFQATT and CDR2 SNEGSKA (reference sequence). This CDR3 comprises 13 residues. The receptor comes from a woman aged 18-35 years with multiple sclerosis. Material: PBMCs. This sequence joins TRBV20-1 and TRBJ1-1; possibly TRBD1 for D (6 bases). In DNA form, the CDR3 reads TGCAGTGCTAGACCGGACAGGAACACTGAAGCTTTCTTT. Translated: CSARPDRNTEAFF.